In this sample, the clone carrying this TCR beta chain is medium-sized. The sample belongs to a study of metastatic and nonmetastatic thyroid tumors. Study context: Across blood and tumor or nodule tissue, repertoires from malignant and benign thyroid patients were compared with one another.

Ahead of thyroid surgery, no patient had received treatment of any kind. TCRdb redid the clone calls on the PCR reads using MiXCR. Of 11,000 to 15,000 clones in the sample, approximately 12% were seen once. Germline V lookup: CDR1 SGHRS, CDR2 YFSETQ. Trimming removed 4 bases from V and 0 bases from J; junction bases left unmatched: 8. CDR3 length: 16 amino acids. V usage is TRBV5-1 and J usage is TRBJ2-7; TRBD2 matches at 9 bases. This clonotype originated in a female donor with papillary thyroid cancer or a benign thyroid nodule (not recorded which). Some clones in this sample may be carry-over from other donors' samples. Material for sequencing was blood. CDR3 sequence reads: CASSPYSGRPSYEQYF. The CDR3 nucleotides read TGCGCCAGCAGCCCCTATAGCGGGAGACCCTCCTACGAGCAGTACTTC.